The rows below give T cell receptor beta chains drawn from one sample of a study of blood T cell repertoires in COVID-19. Profiled with immunoSEQ multiplex PCR; TCRdb holds only in-frame clones, not every one. The sample yields approximately 50,000 clones, 85% to 90% seen once. Source material: peripheral blood. Source of these receptors: a human donor in a cohort sampled during active COVID-19. Both conserved end residues are part of each CDR3. The D gene is left open where the match is weak. The size field is filled for only some rows; it gives once, few, many or a size class.

j_call,v_call,d_call,clone_size,cdr3_aa,cdr3_nt
TRBJ1-2,TRBV19,TRBD1,-,CASSIMRTGTGYTF,TGTGCCAGTAGTATAATGAGGACAGGGACCGGCTACACCTTC
TRBJ2-2,TRBV3-1/TRBV3-2,-,-,CASSQVRAMGGGELFF,TGTGCCAGCAGCCAAGTCCGAGCCATGGGGGGCGGGGAGCTGTTTTTT
TRBJ1-2,TRBV7-2,-,-,CASSSPSTGGYGYTF,TGTGCCAGCAGCTCACCATCGACGGGAGGGTATGGCTACACCTTC
TRBJ2-5,TRBV15,-,-,CATSREPKQGETQYF,TGTGCCACCAGCAGAGAACCCAAACAGGGAGAGACCCAGTACTTC
TRBJ2-7,TRBV1,-,once,CTSSQDETSGSNEQYF,TGCACCAGCAGCCAAGATGAGACTAGCGGGAGCAACGAGCAGTACTTC
TRBJ2-3,TRBV5-5,-,-,CASSLTGIRTDTQYF,TGTGCCAGCAGCTTGACGGGAATTCGCACAGATACGCAGTATTTT
TRBJ1-2,TRBV5-1,-,-,CASSLDTVSNYGYTF,TGCGCCAGCAGCTTGGATACGGTGTCTAACTATGGCTACACCTTC
TRBJ1-2,TRBV28,TRBD1,-,CATRTGFGYTF,TGTGCCACCAGGACAGGGTTCGGCTACACCTTC
TRBJ2-1,TRBV14,TRBD2,-,CASSQGDLILAGRNEQFF,TGTGCCAGCAGCCAAGGAGACCTAATACTAGCGGGAAGGAATGAGCAGTTCTTC
TRBJ1-2,TRBV28,TRBD1,few,CASSPPGTAFNYGYTF,TGTGCCAGCAGTCCCCCCGGGACAGCTTTTAACTATGGCTACACCTTC
TRBJ2-7,TRBV5-1,TRBD2,-,CASSLGLAENSYEQYF,TGCGCCAGCAGCTTAGGACTAGCGGAGAACTCCTACGAGCAGTACTTC
TRBJ2-6,TRBV12-1,-,-,CASSFNPPTGAPGYGANVLTF,TGTGCCAGCAGCTTTAATCCTCCGACAGGGGCCCCAGGGTATGGGGCCAACGTCCTGACTTTC
TRBJ2-1,TRBV25-1,-,-,CASKGVGQSYNEQFF,TGTGCCAGCAAAGGCGTAGGACAGTCATACAATGAGCAGTTCTTC
TRBJ2-7,TRBV11-2,-,-,CASSPITLPGRYEQYF,TGTGCCAGCAGCCCCATCACCCTCCCGGGGAGGTACGAGCAGTACTTC
TRBJ2-1,TRBV7-9,TRBD2,-,CASSLELLAGGGEQFF,TGTGCCAGCAGCTTAGAGTTACTAGCGGGAGGAGGTGAGCAGTTCTTC
TRBJ2-7,TRBV6-5,-,-,CASGRSGAYEQYF,TGTGCCAGTGGGCGTTCGGGAGCCTACGAGCAGTACTTC
TRBJ2-5,TRBV29-1,-,-,CSVWGPETQYF,TGCAGCGTTTGGGGGCCAGAGACCCAGTACTTC
TRBJ2-1,TRBV5-6,TRBD2,-,CASSLSTSGKYNEQFF,TGTGCCAGCAGCCTATCCACTAGCGGGAAATACAATGAGCAGTTCTTC
TRBJ1-5,TRBV10-3,TRBD1,-,CAISSDRGRQPQHF,TGTGCCATCAGCTCGGACAGGGGCCGACAGCCCCAGCATTTT
TRBJ2-5,TRBV7-8,-,-,CASSLSYSQETQYF,TGTGCCAGCAGCTTATCATACAGCCAAGAGACCCAGTACTTC
TRBJ2-1,TRBV5-8,-,-,CASSLGVSSYNEQFF,TGTGCCAGCAGCTTAGGGGTGAGCTCCTACAATGAGCAGTTCTTC
TRBJ2-5,TRBV12-3/TRBV12-4,-,-,CASSIYQRTQYF,TGTGCCAGCAGCATATACCAGCGGACCCAGTACTTC
TRBJ1-1,TRBV4-3,-,-,CASSQDARPNTEAFF,TGCGCCAGCAGCCAAGATGCCAGGCCGAACACTGAAGCTTTCTTT
TRBJ2-1,TRBV5-1,-,-,CASSLNYWNEQFF,TGCGCCAGCAGCTTGAACTACTGGAATGAGCAGTTCTTC
TRBJ1-5,TRBV19,-,few,CASTPISGGARNQPQHF,TGTGCCAGTACCCCCATTTCGGGGGGCGCGAGGAATCAGCCCCAGCATTTT
TRBJ1-3,TRBV9,-,-,CASSEIPQGGNTIYF,TGTGCCAGCAGCGAGATACCACAGGGAGGAAACACCATATATTTT
TRBJ2-2,TRBV28,TRBD2,-,CASSFRTGLAGGSTGELFF,TGTGCCAGCAGTTTCCGTACCGGACTAGCGGGAGGAAGTACCGGGGAGCTGTTTTTT